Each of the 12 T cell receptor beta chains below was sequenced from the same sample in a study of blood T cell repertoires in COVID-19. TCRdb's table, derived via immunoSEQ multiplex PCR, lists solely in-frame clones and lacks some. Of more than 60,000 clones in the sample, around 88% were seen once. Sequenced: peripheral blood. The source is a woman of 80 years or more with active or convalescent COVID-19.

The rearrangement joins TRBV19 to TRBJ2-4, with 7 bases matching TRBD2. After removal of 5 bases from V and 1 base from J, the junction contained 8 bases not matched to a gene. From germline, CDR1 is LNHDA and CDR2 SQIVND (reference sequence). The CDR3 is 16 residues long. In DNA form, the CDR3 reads TGTGCCAGTAGTGATTGGGCCGGGGGGGCCAAAAACATTCAGTACTTC. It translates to CASSDWAGGAKNIQYF.

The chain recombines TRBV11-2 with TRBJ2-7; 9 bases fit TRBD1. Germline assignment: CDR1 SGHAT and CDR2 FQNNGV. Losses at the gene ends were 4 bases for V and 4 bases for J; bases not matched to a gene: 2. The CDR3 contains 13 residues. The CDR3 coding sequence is TGTGCCAGCAGCTCACAGGGGGCTTACGAGCAGTACTTC. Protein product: CASSSQGAYEQYF.

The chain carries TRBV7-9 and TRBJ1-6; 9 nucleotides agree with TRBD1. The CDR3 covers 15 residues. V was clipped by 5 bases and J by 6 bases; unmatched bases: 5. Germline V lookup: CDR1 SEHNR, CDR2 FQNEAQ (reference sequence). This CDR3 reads CASSRGTGPNSPLHF. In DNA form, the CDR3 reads TGTGCCAGCAGCCGAGGGACAGGGCCTAATTCACCCCTCCACTTT.

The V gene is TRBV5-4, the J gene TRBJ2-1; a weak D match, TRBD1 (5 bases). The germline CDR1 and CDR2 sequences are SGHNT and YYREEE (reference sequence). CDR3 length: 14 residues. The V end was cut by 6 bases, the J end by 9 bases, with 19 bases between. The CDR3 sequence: CASTSLLRAGEQFF. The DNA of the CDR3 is TGTGCCAGCACCTCTTTACTCAGGGCTGGTGAGCAGTTCTTC. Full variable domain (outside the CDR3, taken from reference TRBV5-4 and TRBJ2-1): ETGVTQSPTHLIKTRGQQVTLRCSSQSGHNTVSWYQQALGQGPQFIFQYYREEENGRGNFPPRFSGLQFPNYSSELNVNALELDDSALYLCASTSLLRAGEQFFGPGTRLTVL.

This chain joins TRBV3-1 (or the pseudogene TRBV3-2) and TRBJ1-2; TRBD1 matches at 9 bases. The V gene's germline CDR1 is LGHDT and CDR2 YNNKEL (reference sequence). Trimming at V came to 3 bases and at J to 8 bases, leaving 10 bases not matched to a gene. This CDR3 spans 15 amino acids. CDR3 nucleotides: TGTGCCAGCAGCCACGGCGGACAGGGGTTGGGGGGCTACACCTTC. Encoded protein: CASSHGGQGLGGYTF.

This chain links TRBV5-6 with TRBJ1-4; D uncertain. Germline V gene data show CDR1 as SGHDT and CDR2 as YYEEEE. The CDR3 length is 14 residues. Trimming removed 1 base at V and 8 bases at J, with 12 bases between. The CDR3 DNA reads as TGTGCCAGCAGCTTGTACGGGGTCGGAGAAAAACTGTTTTTT. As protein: CASSLYGVGEKLFF.

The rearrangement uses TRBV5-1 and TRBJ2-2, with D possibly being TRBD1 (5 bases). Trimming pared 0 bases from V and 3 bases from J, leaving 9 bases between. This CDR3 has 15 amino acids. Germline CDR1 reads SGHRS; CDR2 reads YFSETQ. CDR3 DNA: TGCGCCAGCAGCTTGGTGGGCAGGGACACCGGGGAGCTGTTTTTT. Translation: CASSLVGRDTGELFF.

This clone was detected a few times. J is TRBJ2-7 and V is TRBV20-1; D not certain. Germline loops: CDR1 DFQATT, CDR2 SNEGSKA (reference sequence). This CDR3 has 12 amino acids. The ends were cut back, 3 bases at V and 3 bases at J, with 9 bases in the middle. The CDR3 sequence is CSASRGIYEQYF. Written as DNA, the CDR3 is TGCAGTGCTAGTAGAGGCATCTACGAGCAGTACTTC.

As DNA, the CDR3 is TGTGCCAGCAGTTTCCCAGGGGGCTCAGGTTCACCCCTCCACTTT. Translation: CASSFPGGSGSPLHF. The gene calls are TRBV28 and TRBJ1-6; 8 bases fit TRBD1. CDR3 size: 15 residues. V lost 3 bases and J lost 9; bases outside the gene matches: 7. Germline CDR1 MDHEN, CDR2 SYDVKM.

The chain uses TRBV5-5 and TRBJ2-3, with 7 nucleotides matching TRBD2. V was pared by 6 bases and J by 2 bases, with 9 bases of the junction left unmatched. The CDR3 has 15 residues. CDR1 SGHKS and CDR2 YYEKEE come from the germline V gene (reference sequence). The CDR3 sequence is CASTPRAGDTDTQYF. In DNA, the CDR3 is TGTGCCAGCACCCCACGTGCGGGGGACACAGATACGCAGTATTTT.

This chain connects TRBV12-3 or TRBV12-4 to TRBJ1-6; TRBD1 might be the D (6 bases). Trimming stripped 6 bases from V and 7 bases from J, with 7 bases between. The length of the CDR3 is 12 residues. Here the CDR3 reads CASRDSNSPLHF. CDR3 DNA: TGTGCCAGCAGGGACAGCAATTCACCCCTCCACTTT.

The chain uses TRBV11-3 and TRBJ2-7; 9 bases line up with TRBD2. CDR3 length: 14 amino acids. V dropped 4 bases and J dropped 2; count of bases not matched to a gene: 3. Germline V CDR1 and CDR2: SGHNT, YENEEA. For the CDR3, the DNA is TGTGCCAGCAGCTCAGCGGGGGGCCCCTACGAGCAGTACTTC. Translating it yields CASSSAGGPYEQYF.